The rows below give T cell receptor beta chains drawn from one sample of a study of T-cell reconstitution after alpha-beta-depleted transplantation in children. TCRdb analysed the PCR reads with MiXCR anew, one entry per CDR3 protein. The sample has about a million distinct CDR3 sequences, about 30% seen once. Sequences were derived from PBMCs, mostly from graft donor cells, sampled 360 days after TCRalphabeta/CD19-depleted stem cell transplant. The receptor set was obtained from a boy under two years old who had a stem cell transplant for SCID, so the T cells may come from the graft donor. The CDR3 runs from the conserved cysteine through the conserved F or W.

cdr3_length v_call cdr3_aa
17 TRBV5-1 CASSPGPRQGGSYEQYF
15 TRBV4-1 CASSQAGLARDTQYF
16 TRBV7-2 CASSWSIAEDQETQYF
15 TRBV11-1 CASSWGQPLNTEAFF
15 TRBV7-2 CASSPFQGRGNIQYF
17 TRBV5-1 CASSPPGRAWSTDTQYF
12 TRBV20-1 CSAGLPAETQYF
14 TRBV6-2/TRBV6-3 CASSVTGDRAEQYF
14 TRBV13 CASSSGPLAETQYF
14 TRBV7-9 CASSSGLGIGEAFF
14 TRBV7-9 CASVLAGGDHTQYF
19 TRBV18 CASSPLGTSGRNTRETQYF
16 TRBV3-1 CASSQEDTLGNQPQHF
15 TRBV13 CASSSYWTGMNEQFF
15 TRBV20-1 CSARGSGTYAGELFF
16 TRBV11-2 CASSLVAGGDKNIQYF
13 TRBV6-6 CASSYRGGAEAFF